The 13 T cell receptor beta chains given below trace back to one sample, sequenced in a study of T cells in Graves' hyperthyroidism and ophthalmopathy. Amplification yielded TCR beta CDR3 regions, with RNA transcripts as the source. RT-PCR in the first round (using the HTBI primer set) targeted the TCR CDR3. TCRdb re-called the multiplex PCR reads through MiXCR, storing one row per CDR3 protein. This sample yields a few hundred thousand distinct CDR3 sequences, of which just over 14% are seen a single time; less than 15% belongs to the top ten. Material for sequencing was blood. The receptors were sampled from a woman in her 40s with Graves' hyperthyroidism that later progressed to Graves' ophthalmopathy.

The chain joins TRBV10-2 to TRBJ2-3; TRBD1 agrees at 8 bases. The length of the CDR3 is 15 residues. CDR1 and CDR2 (germline): WSHSY, SAAADI. V dropped 3 bases and J dropped 9; count of bases not matched to a gene: 11. This CDR3 reads CASSDSQGVVGTQYF. The CDR3 DNA reads as TGCGCCAGCAGTGATTCACAGGGGGTGGTGGGGACGCAGTATTTT.

This clonotype was picked up many times. The chain carries TRBV20-1 and TRBJ2-7; TRBD1 might be the D (5 bases). V was clipped by 0 bases and J by 1 base, with 7 bases between them. The CDR3 spans 13 residues. Germline V gene sequence: CDR1 DFQATT, CDR2 SNEGSKA (reference sequence). DNA of the CDR3: TGCAGTGCTAGAGAGGACATTTCCTACGAGCAGTACTTC. Protein: CSAREDISYEQYF.

This clonotype has at least ten counts. The chain employs TRBV11-2 and TRBJ2-1, with 8 bases aligning to TRBD2. Germline V gene lookup returns CDR1 SGHAT and CDR2 FQNNGV. The CDR3 is made up of 20 amino acids. V shed 0 bases and J 0 bases; nucleotides not matched to a gene: 13. CDR3 DNA: TGTGCCAGCAGCTTAGAATTGTTGATTAGCGGGAAGAGCTCCTACAATGAGCAGTTCTTC. Translating it yields CASSLELLISGKSSYNEQFF.

The chain uses TRBV27 and TRBJ2-1; D remains unclear. The V gene's germline CDR1 is MNHEY and CDR2 SMNVEV (reference sequence). The CDR3 runs to 17 residues. The V end was cut by 1 base, the J end by 0 bases, with 13 bases between. CDR3: CASSLFMVPSSYNEQFF. In nucleotides, the CDR3 is TGTGCCAGCAGTTTATTCATGGTCCCCAGCTCCTACAATGAGCAGTTCTTC.

CDR3 in DNA: TGTGCCTGGGCATTGGGGGAAGGCTACACCTTC. Amino acid sequence: CAWALGEGYTF. The chain has TRBV30 and TRBJ1-2; the D gene is possibly TRBD1 (5 bases). Germline loops: CDR1 GTSNPN, CDR2 SVGIG (reference sequence). V was cut by 5 bases and J by 8 bases, with 12 bases left in between. The CDR3 spans 11 residues.

This clonotype was observed many times. The rearrangement links TRBV2 to TRBJ2-5, with TRBD1 matching over 8 bases. Losses at the gene ends were 11 bases for V and 5 bases for J; bases not matched to a gene: 13. CDR1 and CDR2 from the germline V gene are SNHLY and FYNNEI. This CDR3 comprises 14 residues. In DNA form, the CDR3 reads TGTGCCTCGGGTCGGACAGGGACATTGGAGACCCAGTACTTC. Residues: CASGRTGTLETQYF.

This clonotype was found many times. This chain uses TRBV5-1 with TRBJ2-3; tentative D call: TRBD2 (5 bases). This CDR3 is built from 14 residues. Trimming removed 3 bases at V and 4 bases at J, with 12 bases between. CDR1 is SGHRS, CDR2 YFSETQ, per germline. The CDR3 protein is CASSSAGQPDTQYF. Written as DNA, the CDR3 is TGCGCCAGCAGCTCCGCGGGCCAGCCAGATACGCAGTATTTT.

This clonotype has just a few counts. The rearrangement joins TRBV6-1 to TRBJ2-3, with 8 bases fitting TRBD2. J gave up 1 base and V 3 bases, and 6 bases lay outside the gene matches. This CDR3 is 16 amino acids long. From germline, CDR1 is MNHNS and CDR2 SASEGT. CDR3 sequence reads: CASSDRLAWGTDTQYF. CDR3 DNA: TGTGCCAGCAGTGACAGACTAGCGTGGGGCACAGATACGCAGTATTTT.

Many counts were recorded for this clonotype. The V call is TRBV11-2, the J call TRBJ2-5; no clear D. Germline V gene lookup returns CDR1 SGHAT and CDR2 FQNNGV. V dropped 3 bases and J dropped 1 base, with 12 bases sitting between them. This CDR3 is built from 15 residues. CDR3 in DNA: TGTGCCAGCAGCTTCGGACCCCTAGGCCAAGAGACCCAGTACTTC. Protein sequence: CASSFGPLGQETQYF.

The sample holds many counts of this clonotype. V is TRBV12-3 or TRBV12-4 and J is TRBJ2-5; 8 nucleotides align to TRBD2. This CDR3 has 16 amino acids. J was trimmed by 2 bases and V by 5 bases; bases with no gene match: 10. As DNA, the CDR3 is TGTGCCAGCAGTCCGAAGACTAGCGTCAGGCAAGAGACCCAGTACTTC. The encoded protein is CASSPKTSVRQETQYF.

This clonotype was observed at least ten times. This chain joins TRBV12-3 or TRBV12-4 and TRBJ2-7; unclear D gene. Trimming pared 3 bases from V and 9 bases from J, leaving 9 bases between. This CDR3 spans 11 amino acids. CDR3 amino acids: CASSFLAVQYF. CDR3 sequence (DNA): TGTGCCAGCAGTTTTCTGGCGGTGCAGTACTTC.

This clonotype has only a few counts. V is TRBV19 and J is TRBJ1-5, with 8 bases aligning to TRBD1. The germline gives CDR1 LNHDA, CDR2 SQIVND (reference sequence). With V trimmed by 7 bases and J by 1 base, 6 bases remained unmatched. This CDR3 has 15 residues. The CDR3 here is CASINRGRSNQPQHF. The CDR3 DNA reads TGTGCCAGTATTAACAGGGGGAGAAGCAATCAGCCCCAGCATTTT.

This clonotype was observed at least ten times. The chain links TRBV5-1 to TRBJ2-5; weak D call: TRBD2 (6 bases). The germline gives CDR1 SGHRS, CDR2 YFSETQ. This CDR3 has 15 residues. The V and J ends lost 4 bases and 1 base respectively, with 14 bases between them. The chain's CDR3 is CASSIGGSGQETQYF. The CDR3, as DNA: TGCGCCAGCAGCATCGGGGGTAGCGGCCAAGAGACCCAGTACTTC.